This T cell receptor (beta chain) derives from a study of patients and donors after allogeneic stem cell transplantation (dated by TCRdb to the early 2020s). Library generation was performed with RT-PCR. Sequencing was carried out with a NextSeq 550. TCRdb cleaned the public reads at Q25 with fastp, built clones with MiXCR and kept in-frame beta chains. Each record represents a unique CDR3 protein, reported with the most common genes and DNA among its rows. This sample gives 70,000 to 85,000 distinct CDR3 sequences in total; about a quarter of them show up just once. About 25% of the sample comes from the top ten. Note on this clonotype: Its antigen is currently not known. No base quality values were provided; no much bigger clone lies one nucleotide off.

V loses 6 bases, J loses 6 bases, and the germline ends lie 12 bases apart. The CDR3, cysteine through phenylalanine, is 12 amino acids long. The DNA shown is the 36-base CDR3, in frame from base 1. Looking up the germline V gene (reference sequence) yields CDR1 DFQATT and CDR2 SNEGSKA. Sequenced material: blood, either unsorted or a sorted T cell fraction (not recorded which). The sequence links TRBV20-1 to TRBJ2-1; the D gene remains uncertain. This sequence was found in a human donor who was either an allogeneic HSCT recipient or a stem cell or donor lymphocyte infusion donor (not recorded which). It is not recorded whose cells these are; they may come from a transplant donor. The CDR3 is CSAPRASNEQFF. The DNA reads as follows: TGCAGTGCCCCTAGGGCCAGCAATGAGCAGTTCTTC.